Listed below are T cell receptor beta chains from one sample, sequenced in a study of blood T cell repertoires in COVID-19. Assay: immunoSEQ multiplex PCR; the TCRdb copy retains only in-frame clones and omits some. Altogether 60,000 to 90,000 clones are present, 74% being singletons, with the ten largest covering about 2.5%. The material sequenced was peripheral blood. The receptors stem from a human donor with acute or convalescent COVID-19. The donor label of this sample is uncertain. Both conserved end residues are part of each CDR3. The D gene is left open where the match is weak. Not all rows give a size; the values are once, few, many and, for expanded clones, a class.

>few|TRBV6-6|TRBJ2-1|TRBD2|17
CASSRGGLAGGQREQFF
TGTGCCAGCAGTCGAGGGGGCCTAGCGGGAGGCCAACGGGAGCAGTTCTTC
>.|TRBV24-1|TRBJ2-5|.|16
CATSDFVAGTQETQYF
TGTGCCACCAGTGATTTCGTGGCAGGAACTCAAGAGACCCAGTACTTC
>.|TRBV2|TRBJ2-2|.|14
CASSVGQGYGELFF
TGTGCCAGCAGTGTGGGGCAGGGGTACGGGGAGCTGTTTTTT
>once|TRBV3-1/TRBV3-2|TRBJ1-2|.|15
CASSQEEGLNYGYTF
TGTGCCAGCAGCCAAGAAGAGGGCCTGAACTATGGCTACACCTTC
>few|TRBV4-1|TRBJ1-4|TRBD1|15
CASSLREGANEKLFF
TGCGCCAGCAGCCTCCGAGAGGGGGCAAATGAAAAACTGTTTTTT
>once|TRBV7-9|TRBJ2-7|.|16
CASSFLGGQRHYEQYF
TGTGCCAGCAGCTTCTTGGGTGGACAGAGACACTACGAGCAGTACTTC
>.|TRBV2|TRBJ1-6|TRBD1|13
CASRDSHNSPLHF
TGTGCCAGCCGGGACAGTCATAATTCACCCCTCCACTTT
>.|TRBV3-1/TRBV3-2|TRBJ2-5|TRBD2|15
CASSQRSGGGETQYF
TGTGCCAGCAGCCAAAGGTCGGGGGGGGGAGAGACCCAGTACTTC
>.|TRBV7-2|TRBJ1-1|.|14
CASSLQVPTTEAFF
TGTGCCAGCAGCCTACAGGTACCGACCACTGAAGCTTTCTTT
>few|TRBV4-1|TRBJ1-1|.|14
CASSHPSGNTEAFF
TGCGCCAGCAGCCACCCCTCGGGGAACACTGAAGCTTTCTTT
>.|TRBV29-1|TRBJ1-2|.|13
CSGGDKVGYGYTF
TGCAGCGGAGGGGACAAAGTTGGCTATGGCTACACCTTC
>.|TRBV24-1|TRBJ1-5|.|17
CATSGGRGRGSNQPQHF
TGTGCCACCAGTGGGGGCAGGGGTAGGGGTAGCAATCAGCCCCAGCATTTT
>.|TRBV5-1|TRBJ2-7|.|15
CASKVGGTGRGEQYF
TGCGCCAGCAAAGTCGGGGGAACAGGGAGGGGTGAGCAGTACTTC
>once|TRBV30|TRBJ2-5|.|11
CAVQFQETQYF
TGTGCGGTTCAGTTCCAAGAGACCCAGTACTTC
>.|TRBV3-1/TRBV3-2|TRBJ2-3|TRBD2|16
CASSQELAGAIDTQYF
TGTGCCAGCAGCCAAGAACTAGCGGGGGCCATAGATACGCAGTATTTT
>.|TRBV3-1/TRBV3-2|TRBJ1-3|.|15
CASSPQTGSTNTIYF
TGTGCCAGCAGCCCACAAACAGGGTCGACAAACACCATATATTTT
>.|TRBV5-3|TRBJ2-3|TRBD1|12
CARRTGADTQYF
TGTGCCAGAAGGACAGGGGCGGATACGCAGTATTTT
>.|TRBV30|TRBJ1-1|.|12
CAWAPQNTEAFF
TGTGCCTGGGCCCCCCAGAACACTGAAGCTTTCTTT
>.|TRBV5-4|TRBJ1-2|.|15
CASSSPGLLNYGYTF
TGTGCCAGCAGCTCGCCAGGACTTCTTAACTATGGCTACACCTTC
>.|TRBV10-3|TRBJ1-2|.|13
CASTGQGLSGYTF
TGTGCCTCGACCGGTCAGGGATTGAGTGGCTACACCTTC
>.|TRBV24-1|TRBJ2-3|TRBD2|13
CATSSGGTDTQYF
TGTGCCACCAGTAGCGGGGGCACAGATACGCAGTATTTT
>.|TRBV7-2|TRBJ2-3|.|15
CASSPGFGGSDTQYF
TGTGCCAGCAGCCCCGGATTCGGGGGTTCAGATACGCAGTATTTT
>.|TRBV4-3|TRBJ2-5|TRBD2|15
CASSQAGGVQETQYF
TGCGCCAGCAGCCAAGCGGGAGGGGTCCAAGAGACCCAGTACTTC
>few|TRBV18|TRBJ1-3|.|14
CASSPGSTGNTIYF
TGTGCCAGCTCACCGGGGAGCACTGGAAACACCATATATTTT
>.|TRBV24-1|TRBJ2-5|TRBD1|15
CATSDLGQGSETQYF
TGTGCCACCAGTGATTTGGGACAGGGGTCAGAGACCCAGTACTTC
>.|TRBV5-1|TRBJ2-5|.|12
CASSLARETQYF
TGCGCCAGCAGCTTGGCCAGAGAGACCCAGTACTTC
>once|TRBV28|TRBJ2-5|TRBD1|14
CASTSTGGWETQYF
TGTGCCAGCACCTCCACAGGGGGATGGGAGACCCAGTACTTC
>.|TRBV27|TRBJ2-5|TRBD2|18
CASSSRLAGGRYQETQYF
TGTGCCAGCAGTTCCAGACTAGCGGGGGGCAGGTACCAAGAGACCCAGTACTTC
>.|TRBV18|TRBJ1-1|.|16
CASSPTSPVMNTEAFF
TGTGCCAGCTCACCAACGTCCCCAGTGATGAACACTGAAGCTTTCTTT
>few|TRBV6-2/TRBV6-3|TRBJ1-4|.|16
CASSYSMAGANEKLFF
TGTGCCAGCAGTTACTCGATGGCAGGGGCTAATGAAAAACTGTTTTTT
>.|TRBV4-1|TRBJ2-2|.|14
CASSLGTDTGELFF
TGCGCCAGCAGCCTAGGGACTGACACCGGGGAGCTGTTTTTT
>.|TRBV30|TRBJ1-1|.|15
CAWSGLGRLDTEAFF
TGTGCCTGGAGTGGTTTAGGCCGGCTAGACACTGAAGCTTTCTTT
>.|TRBV20-1|TRBJ2-5|TRBD2|15
CSASPAGGRQETQYF
TGCAGTGCTAGTCCAGCCGGGGGGAGGCAAGAGACCCAGTACTTC
>.|TRBV6-5|TRBJ1-6|.|12
CASGGDRSPLHF
TGTGCCAGCGGGGGGGACCGATCACCCCTCCACTTT
>.|TRBV19|TRBJ1-1|.|14
CASSGLGANTEAFF
TGTGCCAGTAGTGGACTGGGGGCGAACACTGAAGCTTTCTTT
>.|TRBV7-2|TRBJ1-2|.|15
CASSSQGLRGDGYTF
TGTGCCAGCAGCTCACAGGGCCTCCGGGGGGATGGCTACACCTTC
>.|TRBV5-4|TRBJ2-3|.|17
CASSLSIRGSPTDTQYF
TGTGCCAGCAGCTTGTCAATTAGGGGTAGCCCTACAGATACGCAGTATTTT
>.|TRBV11-1|TRBJ2-1|.|13
CASSLTGSNEQFF
TGTGCCAGCAGCTTAACGGGAAGCAATGAGCAGTTCTTC
>.|TRBV5-1|TRBJ2-7|TRBD1|15
CASSLNPGQAYEQYF
TGCGCCAGCAGCTTGAATCCGGGACAGGCTTACGAGCAGTACTTC
>.|TRBV28|TRBJ1-5|.|14
CASRVAYSNQPQHF
TGTGCCAGCCGAGTAGCCTATAGCAATCAGCCCCAGCATTTT
>.|TRBV4-1|TRBJ1-1|TRBD1|13
CASSQVTGGEAFF
TGCGCCAGCAGCCAGGTCACAGGGGGTGAAGCTTTCTTT
>.|TRBV2|TRBJ1-1|.|14
CATLPERGHPEAFF
TGTGCCACCCTGCCAGAACGGGGTCACCCTGAAGCTTTCTTT
>.|TRBV20-1|TRBJ2-5|.|10
CSARDRVQYF
TGCAGTGCTAGAGATCGTGTCCAGTACTTC
>.|TRBV6-5|TRBJ2-2|TRBD2|15
CASSGLAGVGGELFF
TGTGCCAGCAGCGGTCTAGCGGGAGTTGGCGGGGAGCTGTTTTTT
>.|TRBV5-1|TRBJ1-6|.|14
CASSPGSGGSPLHF
TGCGCCAGCAGCCCCGGGTCCGGCGGTTCACCCCTCCACTTT
>once|TRBV11-2|TRBJ1-1|.|14
CASSPVVGGGEAFF
TGTGCCAGCAGCCCCGTAGTTGGGGGGGGAGAAGCTTTCTTT
>few|TRBV24-1|TRBJ2-1|TRBD1|14
CATSDPGTGGEQFF
TGTGCCACCAGTGATCCCGGGACAGGGGGTGAGCAGTTCTTC
>few|TRBV24-1|TRBJ2-2|.|15
CATSHRAGGTGELFF
TGTGCCACCAGCCACAGGGCAGGAGGTACCGGGGAGCTGTTTTTT